What follows are 20 T cell receptor beta chains derived from one specimen sequenced in a study of CD8+ T cells in alopecia areata. Markers including CD4, CD8alpha, NKG2D and NKG2ACE guided sorting of pooled cutaneous lymph node cells. Sequencing relied on a cDNA template that was reverse transcribed from extracted RNA. Profiling relied on immunoSEQ multiplex PCR, and the TCRdb table lists in-frame clones only, not all of them. The sample lists approximately 10,000 clones, none appearing once, the ten largest making up about 20%. The sample taken for sequencing was CD8+ T cells sorted from a lymph node. These receptors all stem from a C3H/HeJ mouse with alopecia areata. MHC haplotype of the mouse line: H2-k.

In this sample, this clone is medium-sized (0.01 to 0.1%). Mouse germline and gene names are used. Read sequence stops 4 residues before the CDR3 end, and the germline J gene provides the missing end. V is TRBV1 and J is TRBJ1-1; 9 bases agree with TRBD1. This CDR3 has 15 residues. Germline values: CDR1 NSQYPW, CDR2 LRSPGD (reference sequence). The V and J ends lost 1 base and 4 bases, in that order; junction bases with no gene match: 4. CDR3 DNA, as far as it was read: TGCACCTGCAGTGCAGGAACAGGGGGCGGCACA. Its protein is CTCSAGTGGGT. The entire CDR3 protein reads CTCSAGTGGGTEVFF.

This clone was detected many times. These gene names are mouse names. The read stops 4 residues short of the end of the CDR3; the missing end is completed from the germline J gene. The V call is TRBV29, the J call TRBJ2-7, with TRBD2 identical over 8 bases. V lost 0 bases and J lost 3; bases outside the gene matches: 4. The germline V gene has CDR1 MSHET and CDR2 SYDVDS. The CDR3 is 15 amino acids. The sequenced part of the CDR3 DNA is TGTGCTAGCAGTTTATCGGGTGGGGGGGGCTAT. Translating it yields CASSLSGGGGY. The entire CDR3 protein is CASSLSGGGGYEQYF.

This clone was recorded many times. Mouse gene names apply. The CDR3 sequence: CASSARYNSPLYF. The sequenced CDR3 bases are TGTGCCAGCAGTGCCAGGTATAATTCGCCC. This chain uses TRBV19 with TRBJ1-6; unclear D gene. The sequence runs out 3 residues before the end of the CDR3; the remainder is reconstructed from the germline J gene. TRBJ1-6 is an ORF; its function is uncertain. The CDR3 extends over 13 amino acids. The V gene's germline CDR1 is FNHDT and CDR2 SITEND (reference sequence). V was shortened by 4 bases and J by 4 bases, with 6 bases between the two germline ends.

In regard to this clone: Genes and germline come from the mouse. The observed sequence ends 4 residues before the CDR3 terminus, with the missing tail filled in from the germline J gene. The rearrangement joins TRBV31 to TRBJ2-5, with 10 bases fitting TRBD2. The germline gives CDR1 GKSSPN, CDR2 SITVG. This CDR3 has 14 residues. The sequenced part of the CDR3 DNA is TGTGCCTGGAGTACGACTGGGGGGCTTGAC. Amino acid sequence: CAWSTTGGLD. The CDR3 as a whole reads CAWSTTGGLDTQYF.

This clone was recorded a few times. Mouse germline and gene names are used. Read sequence stops 4 residues before the CDR3 end, and the germline J gene provides the missing end. The chain uses TRBV13-2 and TRBJ2-5, with 9 positions matching TRBD1. This CDR3 contains 16 residues. J gave up 0 bases and V 2 bases, and 4 bases lay outside the gene matches. Germline V lookup: CDR1 NNHNN, CDR2 SYGAGS (reference sequence). The CDR3 loop reads CASGDDRGFNQDTQYF. CDR3 DNA (partial): TGTGCCAGCGGTGACGACAGGGGGTTTAACCAAGAC.

This clone ranks as medium-sized. Gene names and germline refer to mouse. The read terminates 4 residues before the CDR3 end, so the remaining end is supplied by the germline J gene. The chain links TRBV13-1 to TRBJ2-3, with TRBD2 matching 13 bases. The CDR3 has 17 amino acids. The V and J ends lost 1 base and 3 bases, in that order; junction bases with no gene match: 5. Germline loops: CDR1 NSHNY, CDR2 SYGAGN. The CDR3 bases that were read are TGTGCCAGCAGTGATTCGGACTGGGGGGGCGGGGCAGAA. This encodes CASSDSDWGGGAE. The full CDR3 protein reads CASSDSDWGGGAETLYF.

Details on this clone: Any gene name here is a mouse gene name. The read comes to an end 4 residues before the CDR3 does, leaving the germline J gene to fill in the end. The chain combines TRBV13-2 with TRBJ2-7; 11 positions agree with TRBD1. The junction had 5 bases not matched to a gene; V was cut back by 0 bases and J by 3 bases. Germline assignment: CDR1 NNHNN and CDR2 SYGAGS (reference sequence). The CDR3 is made up of 16 amino acids. The covered CDR3 bases are TGTGCCAGCGGTGATGCTGGGACAGGGGGGTACTAT. Translating it yields CASGDAGTGGYY. The full CDR3 protein reads CASGDAGTGGYYEQYF.

This clone came up many times. Germline and genes here are mouse. The read falls 4 residues short of the CDR3 end, and the missing part is taken from the germline J gene. The chain combines TRBV13-3 with TRBJ2-1; 9 positions agree with TRBD1. Per the germline V gene, CDR1 is NNHDY and CDR2 is SYVADS. CDR3 length equals 12 residues. The CDR3 loop reads CASGDREAEQFF. The part of the CDR3 DNA that was read is TGTGCCAGCGGGGACAGGGAGGCT.

This clone was detected ten times or more. All gene names here are mouse names. The read gets to within 4 residues of the CDR3 end, and the germline J gene fills in the rest. The chain links TRBV14 to TRBJ1-1, with a possible D match to TRBD1 (6 bases). The CDR3 is made up of 14 amino acids. CDR1 is SGHDT, CDR2 FRDEAV, per germline. Trimming stripped 3 bases from V and 0 bases from J, with 9 bases between. The CDR3 sequence is CASSWDNANTEVFF. The part of the CDR3 DNA that was read is TGTGCCAGCAGTTGGGACAATGCAAACACA.

This clone was counted ten times or more. Gene and germline names: mouse. CDR3 DNA, as far as it was read: TGTGCCAGCTCTCTCGTTGGGGGGAATGCAGAA. Amino acids: CASSLVGGNAE. In full, the CDR3 reads CASSLVGGNAETLYF. The chain has TRBV12-1 and TRBJ2-3; 7 positions match TRBD2. The read gets to within 4 residues of the CDR3 end, and the germline J gene fills in the rest. V was clipped by 0 bases and J by 2 bases; unmatched bases: 4. CDR3 length: 15 residues. Germline lookup yields CDR1 SGHSN and CDR2 HYEKVE.

This clone was observed at least ten times. Each gene name is a mouse one. The read comes to an end 4 residues before the CDR3 does, leaving the germline J gene to fill in the end. The chain recombines TRBV1 with TRBJ1-1; D remains ambiguous. The V end lost 0 bases, the J end lost 3 bases, and 8 bases lay between the germline ends. CDR3 length: 14 amino acids. Germline CDR1 NSQYPW, CDR2 LRSPGD (reference sequence). The chain's CDR3 is CTCSAELGYTEVFF. CDR3 DNA (partial): TGCACCTGCAGTGCAGAACTTGGGTACACA.

This clone was seen many times. Gene names are mouse gene names. Read data end 4 residues before the CDR3 end; the end is taken from the germline J gene. V and J are TRBV13-2 and TRBJ2-5; possible D gene TRBD2, 5 bases. The length of the CDR3 is 15 residues. V dropped 0 bases and J dropped 0 bases, with 8 bases sitting between them. Germline assignment: CDR1 NNHNN and CDR2 SYGAGS (reference sequence). The sequenced CDR3 bases are TGTGCCAGCGGTGATGCCTGGGATAACCAAGAC. Translated, it gives CASGDAWDNQD. The complete CDR3 reads CASGDAWDNQDTQYF.

Many counts were recorded for this clone. Gene names and germline refer to mouse. Read coverage stops 4 residues before the CDR3 terminus; the germline J gene supplies the remainder. The chain recombines TRBV13-2 with TRBJ2-7; 10 bases are shared with TRBD1. The germline CDR1 and CDR2 sequences are NNHNN and SYGAGS (reference sequence). The CDR3 is made up of 14 amino acids. CDR3 residues: CASGDPGQGYEQYF. CDR3 bases read: TGTGCCAGCGGGGACCCGGGACAGGGGTAT.

There are many counts of this clone. All gene names here are mouse names. The sequence runs out 3 residues before the end of the CDR3; the remainder is reconstructed from the germline J gene. The chain combines TRBV1 with TRBJ1-6; D unresolved. TRBJ1-6 is an ORF, and what it does is uncertain. This CDR3 has 15 amino acids. Trimming stripped 0 bases from V and 4 bases from J, with 7 bases between. CDR1 and CDR2 (germline): NSQYPW, LRSPGD (reference sequence). The part of the CDR3 DNA that was read is TGCACCTGCAGTGCAGAATCCAGGTATAATTCGCCC. It yields the protein CTCSAESRYNSP. The CDR3, in full, reads CTCSAESRYNSPLYF.

This clone was picked up many times. The gene names given are mouse names. The CDR3 end falls 4 residues outside the read, so it is completed with the germline J gene. The chain combines TRBV13-3 with TRBJ2-3; TRBD2 might be the D (7 bases). V gave up 2 bases and J gave up 1 base, with 14 bases separating them. Germline CDR1 NNHDY, CDR2 SYVADS. The CDR3 runs to 16 residues. The CDR3 sequence: CASSEARGAGAETLYF. CDR3 DNA, as far as it was read: TGTGCCAGCAGTGAAGCCCGGGGGGCGGGTGCAGAA.

Many counts were recorded for this clone. Genes and germline come from the mouse. Read coverage stops 4 residues before the CDR3 terminus; the germline J gene supplies the remainder. The V and J genes are TRBV1 and TRBJ2-1, with TRBD1 matching 7 bases. This CDR3 has 15 amino acids. Germline assignment: CDR1 NSQYPW and CDR2 LRSPGD (reference sequence). J lost 2 bases, V lost 3 bases, and 4 bases had no gene match. Incomplete CDR3 DNA: TGCACCTGCAGTGCCTCCGGGACAGACTATGCT. Translating gives CTCSASGTDYA. The whole CDR3 region reads CTCSASGTDYAEQFF. Based on the CDR3 plus reference TRBV1 and TRBJ2-1, the full variable domain is VTLLEQNPRWRLVPRGQAVNLRCILKNSQYPWMSWYQQDLQKQLQWLFTLRSPGDKEVKSLPGADYLATRVTDTELRLQVANMSQGRTLYCTCSASGTDYAEQFFGPGTRLTVL.

In its sample, this clone is medium-sized. Gene names and germline match the mouse. The read finishes 4 residues shy of the CDR3 end, and the germline J gene is used to complete it. This chain connects TRBV5 to TRBJ2-1; D may be TRBD2 (6 bases). The CDR3 has 14 amino acids. V was trimmed by 5 bases and J by 3 bases, leaving 11 bases between them. The germline V gene encodes CDR1 LGHNA and CDR2 YNLKQL (reference sequence). CDR3 sequence: CASSARDFYAEQFF. The CDR3 DNA, read in part, is TGTGCCAGCAGCGCGAGGGACTTCTATGCT.

Only a few counts were recorded for this clone. Gene names and germline refer to mouse. The CDR3 extends 4 residues past the end of the read, so its final part is completed from the germline J gene. The genes are TRBV31 and TRBJ2-7, with D possibly matching TRBD1 (6 bases). Germline V gene lookup returns CDR1 GKSSPN and CDR2 SITVG. The CDR3 has 13 residues. CDR3 region: CAWSFSGDDEQYF. CDR3 bases read: TGTGCCTGGAGTTTTTCAGGGGATGAT.

This clone was observed at least ten times. Gene names and germline match the mouse. The read halts 3 residues ahead of the CDR3 end, with the missing end drawn from the germline J gene. The rearrangement joins TRBV5 to TRBJ1-6; D gene uncertain. TRBJ1-6 is given ORF status, its function remaining uncertain. V was cut by 2 bases and J by 8 bases, with 7 bases left in between. This CDR3 comprises 13 residues. Germline CDR1 is LGHNA and CDR2 is YNLKQL (reference sequence). The CDR3 sequence is CASSQQQDSPLYF. The sequenced part of the CDR3 DNA is TGTGCCAGCAGCCAACAACAAGATTCGCCC.

There are many counts of this clone. Gene labels here are mouse ones. Read sequence stops 4 residues before the CDR3 end, and the germline J gene provides the missing end. This chain joins TRBV13-3 and TRBJ2-7; 9 bases line up with TRBD1. V was pared by 0 bases and J by 2 bases, with 0 bases of the junction left unmatched. The CDR3 covers 14 residues. From germline, CDR1 is NNHDY and CDR2 SYVADS. The DNA read from the CDR3 is TGTGCCAGCAGTGATGGGACAGGGGCCTAT. Translating gives CASSDGTGAY. The CDR3 in full is CASSDGTGAYEQYF.